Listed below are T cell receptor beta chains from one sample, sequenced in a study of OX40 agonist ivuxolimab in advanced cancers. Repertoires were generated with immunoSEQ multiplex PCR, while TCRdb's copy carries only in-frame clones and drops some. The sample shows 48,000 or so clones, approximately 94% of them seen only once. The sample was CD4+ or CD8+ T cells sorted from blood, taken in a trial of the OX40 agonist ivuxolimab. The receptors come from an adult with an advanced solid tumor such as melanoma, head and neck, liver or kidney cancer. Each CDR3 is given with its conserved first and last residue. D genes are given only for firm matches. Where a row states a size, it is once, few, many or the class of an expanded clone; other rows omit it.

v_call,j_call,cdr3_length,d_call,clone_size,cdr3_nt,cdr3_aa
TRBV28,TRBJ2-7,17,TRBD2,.,TGTGCCAGCAGTTTTTCCCTCCTAGCGGGAGGGCCGTACGAGCAGTACTTC,CASSFSLLAGGPYEQYF
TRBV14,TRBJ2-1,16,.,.,TGTGCCAGCAGCCAAACTAGCCGGAGCTCCTACAATGAGCAGTTCTTC,CASSQTSRSSYNEQFF
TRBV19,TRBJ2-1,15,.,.,TGTGCCAGTAGTTGGAGGCAGGGTCCGCACAATGAGCAGTTCTTC,CASSWRQGPHNEQFF
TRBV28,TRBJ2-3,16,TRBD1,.,TGTGCCAGCAGTCCCGAGACAGGGATATTTACAGATACGCAGTATTTT,CASSPETGIFTDTQYF
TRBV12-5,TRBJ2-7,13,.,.,TGTGCTAGTGGCTCCTTAAGGGCGGACGAGCAGTACTTC,CASGSLRADEQYF
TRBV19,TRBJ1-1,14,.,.,TGTGCCAGTAGTATTTGGGTAGAGAACACTGAAGCTTTCTTT,CASSIWVENTEAFF
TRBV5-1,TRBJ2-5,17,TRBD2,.,TGCGCCAGCAGCACGACGGGACTAGCGGGAGAAGGGGAGACCCAGTACTTC,CASSTTGLAGEGETQYF
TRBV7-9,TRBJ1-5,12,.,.,TGTGCCAGCAGTCATCCGGGACAGCCCCAGCATTTT,CASSHPGQPQHF
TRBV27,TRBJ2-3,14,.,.,TGTGCCAGCAGTTCATGGGACAGCACAGATACGCAGTATTTT,CASSSWDSTDTQYF
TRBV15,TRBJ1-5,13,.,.,TGTGCCACCAGCCTCGAGGGGCCCCAGCCCCAGCATTTT,CATSLEGPQPQHF
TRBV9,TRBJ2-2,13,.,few,TGTGCCAGCAGCGCTAGGAACACCGGGGAGCTGTTTTTT,CASSARNTGELFF
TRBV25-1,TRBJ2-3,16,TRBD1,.,TGTGCCAGCAGTGGACCGGGACAGGGGAGAGCAGATACGCAGTATTTT,CASSGPGQGRADTQYF
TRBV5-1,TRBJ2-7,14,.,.,TGCGCCAGCAGCTTGGTAGCCCCTTCCTACGAGCAGTACTTC,CASSLVAPSYEQYF
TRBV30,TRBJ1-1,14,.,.,TGTGCCTGGAGTGTGGGAGGGGGGAACACTGAAGCTTTCTTT,CAWSVGGGNTEAFF
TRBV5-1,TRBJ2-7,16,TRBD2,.,TGCGCCAGTAGGGGTCCCGGGACTAGCGGCTTCTACGAGCAGTACTTC,CASRGPGTSGFYEQYF
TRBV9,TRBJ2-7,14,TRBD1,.,TGTGCCAGCAGCCCCCGACAGGGGTTGAACGAGCAGTACTTC,CASSPRQGLNEQYF
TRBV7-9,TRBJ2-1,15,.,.,TGTGCCAGCAGCTTGGTTGGGTATGGCTACAATGAGCAGTTCTTC,CASSLVGYGYNEQFF